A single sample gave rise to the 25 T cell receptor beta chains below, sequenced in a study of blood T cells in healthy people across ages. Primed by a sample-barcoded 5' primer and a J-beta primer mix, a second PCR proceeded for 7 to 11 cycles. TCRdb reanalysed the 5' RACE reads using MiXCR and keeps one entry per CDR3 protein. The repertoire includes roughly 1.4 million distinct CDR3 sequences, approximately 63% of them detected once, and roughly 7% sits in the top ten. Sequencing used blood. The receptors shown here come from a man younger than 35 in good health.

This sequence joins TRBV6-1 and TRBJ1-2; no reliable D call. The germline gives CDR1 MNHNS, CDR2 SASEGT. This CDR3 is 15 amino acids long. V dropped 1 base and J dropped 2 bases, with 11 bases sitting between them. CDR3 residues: CASSEVLVLNYGYTF. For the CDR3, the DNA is TGTGCCAGCAGTGAAGTATTGGTGCTCAACTATGGCTACACCTTC.

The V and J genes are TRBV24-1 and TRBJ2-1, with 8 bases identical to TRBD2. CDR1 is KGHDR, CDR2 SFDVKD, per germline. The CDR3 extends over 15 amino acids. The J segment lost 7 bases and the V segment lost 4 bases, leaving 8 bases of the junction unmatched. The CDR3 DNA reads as TGTGCCACCAGTGAGAGGACTAGCCGGGAAAATGAGCAGTTCTTC. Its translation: CATSERTSRENEQFF.

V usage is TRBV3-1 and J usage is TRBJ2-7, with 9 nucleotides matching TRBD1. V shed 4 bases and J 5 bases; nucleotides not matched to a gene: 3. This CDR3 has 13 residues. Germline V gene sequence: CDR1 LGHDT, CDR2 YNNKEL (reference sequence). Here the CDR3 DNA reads TGTGCCAGCAGCCGGGACAGGGAAAACGAGCAGTACTTC. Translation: CASSRDRENEQYF.

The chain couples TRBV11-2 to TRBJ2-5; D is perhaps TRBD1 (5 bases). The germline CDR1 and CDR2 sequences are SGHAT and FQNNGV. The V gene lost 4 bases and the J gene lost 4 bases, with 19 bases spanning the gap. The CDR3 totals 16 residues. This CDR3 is CASSSKSGWLIETQYF. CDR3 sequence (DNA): TGTGCCAGCAGCTCAAAGTCAGGGTGGCTCATAGAGACCCAGTACTTC.

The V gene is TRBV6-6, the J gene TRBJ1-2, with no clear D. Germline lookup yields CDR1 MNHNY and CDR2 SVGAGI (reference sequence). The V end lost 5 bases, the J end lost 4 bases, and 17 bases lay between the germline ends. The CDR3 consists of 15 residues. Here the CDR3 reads CASSHPFGVTYGYTF. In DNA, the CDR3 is TGTGCCAGCAGTCACCCTTTTGGGGTTACCTATGGCTACACCTTC.

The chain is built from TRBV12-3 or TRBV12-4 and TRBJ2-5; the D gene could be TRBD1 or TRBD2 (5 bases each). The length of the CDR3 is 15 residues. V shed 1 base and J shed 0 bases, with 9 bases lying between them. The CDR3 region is CASSLGGTYQETQYF. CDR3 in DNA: TGTGCCAGCAGTTTAGGTGGGACCTACCAAGAGACCCAGTACTTC.

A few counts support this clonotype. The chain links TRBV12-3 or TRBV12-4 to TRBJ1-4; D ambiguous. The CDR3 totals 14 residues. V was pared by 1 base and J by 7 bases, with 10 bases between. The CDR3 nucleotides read TGTGCCAGCAGTTTAGGGCTTTCGGGTGAAAAACTGTTTTTT. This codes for CASSLGLSGEKLFF.

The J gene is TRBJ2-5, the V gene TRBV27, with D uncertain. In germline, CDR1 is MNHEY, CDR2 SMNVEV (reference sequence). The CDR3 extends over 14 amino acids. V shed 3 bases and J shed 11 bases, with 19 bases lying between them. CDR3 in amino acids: CASSFPPRYNEQYF. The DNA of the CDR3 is TGTGCCAGCAGTTTCCCCCCACGCTACAATGAGCAGTACTTC.

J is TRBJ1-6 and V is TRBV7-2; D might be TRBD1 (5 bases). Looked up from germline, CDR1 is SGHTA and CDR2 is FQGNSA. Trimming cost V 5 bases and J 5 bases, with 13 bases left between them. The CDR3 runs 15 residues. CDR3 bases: TGTGCCAGCAGCCCAGAGGCAGGGAATAATTCACCCCTCCACTTT. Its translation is CASSPEAGNNSPLHF.

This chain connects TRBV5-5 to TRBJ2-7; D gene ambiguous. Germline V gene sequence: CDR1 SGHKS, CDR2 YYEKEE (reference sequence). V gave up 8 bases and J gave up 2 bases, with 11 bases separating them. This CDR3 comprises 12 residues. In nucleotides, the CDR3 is TGTGCCAGTGGGCTGTCTACCTACGAGCAGTACTTC. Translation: CASGLSTYEQYF.

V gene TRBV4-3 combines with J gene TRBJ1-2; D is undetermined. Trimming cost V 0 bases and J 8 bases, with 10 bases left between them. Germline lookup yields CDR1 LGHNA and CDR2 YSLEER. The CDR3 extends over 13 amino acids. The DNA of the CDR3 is TGCGCCAGCAGCCAAGAATGGGCACGGGGCTACACCTTC. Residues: CASSQEWARGYTF.

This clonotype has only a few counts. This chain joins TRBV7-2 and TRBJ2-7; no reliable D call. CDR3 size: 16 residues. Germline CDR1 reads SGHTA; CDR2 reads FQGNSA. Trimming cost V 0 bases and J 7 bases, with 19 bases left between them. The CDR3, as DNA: TGTGCCAGCAGCTTAGCGCCCGCCCCCGCTGCGAGGGAGCAGTACTTC. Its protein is CASSLAPAPAAREQYF.

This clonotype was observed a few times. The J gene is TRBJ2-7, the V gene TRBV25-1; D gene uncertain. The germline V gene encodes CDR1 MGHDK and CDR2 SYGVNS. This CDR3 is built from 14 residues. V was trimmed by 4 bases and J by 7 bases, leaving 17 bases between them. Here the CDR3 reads CASSVPTDGSEQYF. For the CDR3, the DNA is TGTGCCAGCAGTGTTCCTACGGACGGGTCAGAGCAGTACTTC.

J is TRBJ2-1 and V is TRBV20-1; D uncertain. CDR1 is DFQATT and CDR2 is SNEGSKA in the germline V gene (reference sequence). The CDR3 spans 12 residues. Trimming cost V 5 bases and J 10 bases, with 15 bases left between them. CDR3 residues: CSAPRTMDEQFF. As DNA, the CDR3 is TGCAGTGCTCCGAGGACCATGGACGAGCAGTTCTTC.

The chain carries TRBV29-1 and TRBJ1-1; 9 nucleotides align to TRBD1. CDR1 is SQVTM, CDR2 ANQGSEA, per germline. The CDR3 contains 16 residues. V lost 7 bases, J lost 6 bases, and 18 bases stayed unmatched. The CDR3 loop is CSAYDIRDREASEAFF. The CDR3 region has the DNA TGCAGCGCATACGACATAAGGGACAGGGAAGCGTCTGAAGCTTTCTTT.

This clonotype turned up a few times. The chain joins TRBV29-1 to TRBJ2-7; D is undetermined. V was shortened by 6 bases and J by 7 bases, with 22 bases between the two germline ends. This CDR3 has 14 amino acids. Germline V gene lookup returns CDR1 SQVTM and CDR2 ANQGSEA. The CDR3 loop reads CSVRPVYGSLEQYF. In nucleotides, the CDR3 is TGCAGCGTACGGCCGGTTTATGGATCTTTGGAGCAGTACTTC.

CDR3 protein: CSVIAAGVQETQYF. CDR3 DNA: TGCAGTGTTATTGCAGCGGGAGTCCAAGAGACCCAGTACTTC. The gene calls are TRBV20-1 and TRBJ2-5, with TRBD2 matching over 8 bases. The V gene's germline CDR1 is DFQATT and CDR2 SNEGSKA (reference sequence). V shed 7 bases and J 1 base; nucleotides not matched to a gene: 8. This CDR3 region has 14 residues.

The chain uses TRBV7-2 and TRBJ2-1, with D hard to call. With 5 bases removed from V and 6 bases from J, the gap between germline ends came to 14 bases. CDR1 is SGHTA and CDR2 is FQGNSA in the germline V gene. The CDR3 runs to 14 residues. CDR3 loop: CASSPSRPVNEQFF. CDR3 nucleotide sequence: TGTGCCAGCAGCCCATCAAGGCCGGTCAATGAGCAGTTCTTC. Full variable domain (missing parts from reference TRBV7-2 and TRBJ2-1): GAGVSQSPSNKVTEKGKDVELRCDPISGHTALYWYRQSLGQGLEFLIYFQGNSAPDKSGLPSDRFSAERTGGSVSTLTIQRTQQEDSAVYLCASSPSRPVNEQFFGPGTRLTVL.

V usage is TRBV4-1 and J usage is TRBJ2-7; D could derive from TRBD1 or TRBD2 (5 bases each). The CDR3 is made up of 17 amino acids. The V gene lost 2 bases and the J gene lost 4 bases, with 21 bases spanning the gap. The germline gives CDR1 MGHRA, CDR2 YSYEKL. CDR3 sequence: CASSQSSRDQRTYEQYF. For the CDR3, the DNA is TGCGCCAGCAGCCAATCTAGCCGGGACCAAAGAACTTACGAGCAGTACTTC.

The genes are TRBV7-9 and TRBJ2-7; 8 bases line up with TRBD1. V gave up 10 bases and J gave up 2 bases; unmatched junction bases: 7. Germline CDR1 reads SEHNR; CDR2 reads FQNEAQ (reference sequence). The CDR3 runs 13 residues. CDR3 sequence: CATYGTGPYEQYF. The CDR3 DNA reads TGTGCCACCTACGGGACAGGCCCCTACGAGCAGTACTTC.

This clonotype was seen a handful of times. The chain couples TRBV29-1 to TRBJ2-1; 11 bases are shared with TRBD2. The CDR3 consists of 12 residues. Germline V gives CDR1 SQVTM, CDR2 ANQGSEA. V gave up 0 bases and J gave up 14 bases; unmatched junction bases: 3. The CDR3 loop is CSVEETSGVKFF. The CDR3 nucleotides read TGCAGCGTTGAAGAGACTAGCGGGGTTAAGTTCTTC.

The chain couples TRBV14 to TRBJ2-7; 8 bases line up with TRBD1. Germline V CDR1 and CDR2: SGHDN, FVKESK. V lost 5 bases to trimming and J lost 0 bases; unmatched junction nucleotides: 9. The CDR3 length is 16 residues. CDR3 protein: CASSSRGTGHSYEQYF. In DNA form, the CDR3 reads TGTGCCAGCAGCTCTAGAGGGACAGGTCACTCCTACGAGCAGTACTTC.

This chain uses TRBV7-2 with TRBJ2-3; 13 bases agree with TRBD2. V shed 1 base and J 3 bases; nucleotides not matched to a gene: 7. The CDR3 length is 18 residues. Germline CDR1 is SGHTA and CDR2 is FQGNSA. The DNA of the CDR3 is TGTGCCAGCAGCTTAGTGGGAACTAGCGGGGGGGTTACAGATACGCAGTATTTT. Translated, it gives CASSLVGTSGGVTDTQYF.

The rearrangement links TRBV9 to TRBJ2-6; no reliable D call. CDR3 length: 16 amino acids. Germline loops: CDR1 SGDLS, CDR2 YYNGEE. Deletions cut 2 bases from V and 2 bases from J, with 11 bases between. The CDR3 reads CASSVWAGPGANVLTF. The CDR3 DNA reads TGTGCCAGCAGCGTTTGGGCCGGGCCTGGGGCCAACGTCCTGACTTTC. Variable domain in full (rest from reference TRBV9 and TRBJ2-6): DSGVTQTPKHLITATGQRVTLRCSPRSGDLSVYWYQQSLDQGLQFLIQYYNGEERAKGNILERFSAQQFPDLHSELNLSSLELGDSALYFCASSVWAGPGANVLTFGAGSRLTVL.

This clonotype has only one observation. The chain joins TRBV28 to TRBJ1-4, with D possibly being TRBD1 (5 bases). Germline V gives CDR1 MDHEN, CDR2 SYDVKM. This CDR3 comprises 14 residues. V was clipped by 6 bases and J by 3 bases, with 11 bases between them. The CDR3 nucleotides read TGTGCCAGCAGGGGGGAGGTCTCTAATGAAAAACTGTTTTTT. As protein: CASRGEVSNEKLFF.